These 26 T cell receptor beta chains originate from one sample sequenced in a study of T cell repertoires in ileal Crohn's disease. Profiled with immunoSEQ multiplex PCR; TCRdb holds only in-frame clones, not every one. The sample includes 12,000 to 15,000 clones, roughly 80% of them seen just once. Sequences were obtained from ileal tissue. The source of these receptors is an adult with Crohn's disease.

Details on this clone: No DNA is shown, since the ends of the CDR3 on it are uncertain; the CDR3 is the one TCRdb lists. The rearrangement links TRBV7-2 to TRBJ1-2; the DNA was not used to check the table's D call, TRBD1. Inclusive of both ends, the CDR3 amounts to 11 amino acids. Germline lookup yields CDR1 SGHTA and CDR2 FQGNSA. The CDR3: CASSLWGPGTF.

CDR3 DNA sequence: TGTGCCAGCAGCCGCGGACAGAACTATGGCTACACCTTC. Translated: CASSRGQNYGYTF. The gene calls are TRBV7-2 and TRBJ1-2; D possibly corresponds to TRBD1 (6 bases). This CDR3 spans 13 amino acids. Trimming left V 5 bases short and J 2 bases short, with 9 bases between. The germline V gene has CDR1 SGHTA and CDR2 FQGNSA.

This CDR3 reads CASSEIGVTYEQYF. In DNA form, the CDR3 reads TGTGCCAGCAGTGAAATAGGGGTAACCTACGAGCAGTACTTC. The chain combines TRBV6-1 with TRBJ2-7; a possible D gene is TRBD1 (5 bases). The CDR3 loop spans 14 amino acids. Trimming shortened V by 2 bases and J by 2 bases, and 10 bases separated the two germline ends. The germline V gene has CDR1 MNHNS and CDR2 SASEGT.

This rearrangement joins TRBV4-2 to TRBJ1-5; possible D gene TRBD1, 6 bases. Deletions cut 0 bases from V and 3 bases from J, with 9 bases between. The V gene's germline CDR1 is LGHNA and CDR2 YNFKEQ. The CDR3 has 15 amino acids. CDR3 sequence: CASSQDPGANQPQHF. CDR3 nucleotide sequence: TGTGCCAGCAGCCAAGATCCAGGGGCCAATCAGCCCCAGCATTTT.

The genes are TRBV5-1 and TRBJ1-6; maybe TRBD1 (6 bases). The CDR3 covers 16 residues. Germline loops: CDR1 SGHRS, CDR2 YFSETQ. The V and J ends lost 4 bases and 6 bases respectively, with 17 bases between them. CDR3 residues: CASSPVSGGGNSPLHF. The CDR3 bases are TGCGCCAGCAGCCCGGTTTCGGGGGGCGGTAATTCACCCCTCCACTTT.

This chain joins TRBV9 and TRBJ1-6; TRBD1 aligns across 8 bases. The V segment lost 3 bases and the J segment 10 bases; nucleotides outside the gene matches: 3. Germline CDR1 and CDR2: SGDLS and YYNGEE. The length of the CDR3 is 13 residues. The DNA of the CDR3 is TGTGCCAGCAGCGCAGGGGGCGGCTCACCCCTCCACTTT. Its protein product is CASSAGGGSPLHF. Drawing the rest from reference TRBV9 and TRBJ1-6, the complete variable domain is DSGVTQTPKHLITATGQRVTLRCSPRSGDLSVYWYQQSLDQGLQFLIQYYNGEERAKGNILERFSAQQFPDLHSELNLSSLELGDSALYFCASSAGGGSPLHFGNGTRLTVT.

The chain's CDR3 is CASSQGQNQETQYF. DNA of the CDR3: TGTGCCAGCAGCCAGGGACAAAACCAAGAGACCCAGTACTTC. This chain links TRBV13 with TRBJ2-5; D is perhaps TRBD1 (6 bases). The CDR3 runs to 14 residues. The germline gives CDR1 PRHDT, CDR2 FYEKMQ (reference sequence). V lost 5 bases to trimming and J lost 0 bases, with 10 bases between them.

The genes are TRBV28 and TRBJ2-3, with a possible D match to TRBD2 (7 bases). The germline V and J ends were trimmed by 2 bases and 6 bases, with 18 bases remaining between them. Germline assignment: CDR1 MDHEN and CDR2 SYDVKM. The CDR3 covers 16 residues. The CDR3 region has the DNA TGTGCCAGCAGTTTACGCGGGGGCTCGGGTGGTGATACGCAGTATTTT. It specifies CASSLRGGSGGDTQYF.

The chain uses TRBV9 and TRBJ2-7; the match to TRBD1 covers 9 bases. CDR3 size: 14 residues. The germline V gene encodes CDR1 SGDLS and CDR2 YYNGEE. V shed 4 bases, J shed 7 bases, and the junction held 9 bases outside the gene matches. The CDR3 protein is CASSLKQGAGEQYF. CDR3 nucleotides: TGTGCCAGCAGCTTAAAACAGGGGGCGGGTGAGCAGTACTTC.

CDR3 nucleotide sequence: TGCGCCAGCAGCCTTGGACAGGCCCTCTATGGCTACACCTTC. It specifies CASSLGQALYGYTF. The genes are TRBV5-1 and TRBJ1-2; the match to TRBD1 covers 7 bases. Germline V gene sequence: CDR1 SGHRS, CDR2 YFSETQ. The ends lost 4 bases at V and 4 bases at J; junction bases unmatched: 7. The CDR3 is 14 residues long. Variable domain in full (rest from reference TRBV5-1 and TRBJ1-2): KAGVTQTPRYLIKTRGQQVTLSCSPISGHRSVSWYQQTPGQGLQFLFEYFSETQRNKGNFPGRFSGRQFSNSRSEMNVSTLELGDSALYLCASSLGQALYGYTFGSGTRLTVV.

This clone was picked up a small number of times. The chain couples TRBV11-3 to TRBJ2-7; D perhaps matches TRBD1 (5 bases). Trimming took 0 bases from V and 6 from J, leaving 15 bases between them. CDR1 is SGHNT and CDR2 is YENEEA in the germline V gene. The CDR3 totals 15 residues. For the CDR3, the DNA is TGTGCCAGCAGCTTAGATGCAGGGTTGGGCTCCGAGCAGTACTTC. It encodes CASSLDAGLGSEQYF.

The chain is built from TRBV6-5 and TRBJ1-2; D gene unclear. Germline V lookup: CDR1 MNHEY, CDR2 SVGAGI. The CDR3 is made up of 14 amino acids. Trimming removed 4 bases from V and 6 bases from J, with 15 bases in between. The CDR3 region is CASSSLGGNHGYTF. DNA for the CDR3: TGTGCCAGCAGTTCCTTGGGAGGGAATCATGGCTACACCTTC.

V and J are TRBV5-1 and TRBJ1-1, with 7 bases identical to TRBD1. Germline V gene data show CDR1 as SGHRS and CDR2 as YFSETQ. The V gene end was trimmed by 6 bases and the J gene end by 4 bases; junction bases not matched to a gene: 9. This CDR3 is built from 14 residues. The CDR3 protein is CASTSTGRATEAFF. Here the CDR3 DNA reads TGCGCCAGCACATCGACAGGGCGGGCCACTGAAGCTTTCTTT.

The chain links TRBV11-3 to TRBJ2-2; TRBD2 might be the D (5 bases). CDR1 is SGHNT, CDR2 YENEEA, per germline. V lost 1 base and J lost 6, with 6 bases in between. The CDR3 spans 13 residues. CDR3 residues: CASSLGGSGELFF. Written as DNA, the CDR3 is TGTGCCAGCAGCTTAGGAGGGTCCGGGGAGCTGTTTTTT.

This clone was counted between two and nine times. In DNA form, the CDR3 reads TGTGCCAGTACGGGGGTATCGGGCAATCAGCCCCAGCATTTT. It yields the protein CASTGVSGNQPQHF. The chain couples TRBV19 to TRBJ1-5, with D perhaps matching TRBD1 (5 bases). Germline V lookup: CDR1 LNHDA, CDR2 SQIVND (reference sequence). The CDR3 extends over 14 amino acids. Trimming shortened V by 7 bases and J by 2 bases, and 12 bases separated the two germline ends.

V and J are TRBV6-6 and TRBJ1-1; D possibly corresponds to TRBD1 (6 bases). V gave up 2 bases and J gave up 6 bases, with 19 bases separating them. There are 16 residues in the CDR3. Germline V gives CDR1 MNHNY, CDR2 SVGAGI (reference sequence). CDR3 sequence reads: CASSYRPEGGRPEAFF. The DNA of the CDR3 is TGTGCCAGCAGTTACCGTCCGGAAGGGGGTAGGCCTGAAGCTTTCTTT.

V and J are TRBV14 and TRBJ2-7; D ambiguous. Germline CDR1 reads SGHDN; CDR2 reads FVKESK. V dropped 2 bases and J dropped 3 bases, with 8 bases sitting between them. The CDR3 covers 13 residues. In DNA form, the CDR3 reads TGTGCCAGCAGCCAATTGGCGGACTACGAGCAGTACTTC. Its protein product is CASSQLADYEQYF.

The rearrangement uses TRBV7-2 and TRBJ2-7; perhaps TRBD2 as D (5 bases). Between the trimmed V and J ends, which lost 6 bases and 3 bases, there was a span of 15 bases. The CDR3 loop spans 14 amino acids. Germline lookup yields CDR1 SGHTA and CDR2 FQGNSA. The CDR3 coding sequence is TGTGCCAGCAGGCCCGGACTGGAGCTCTACGAGCAGTACTTC. Translated, it gives CASRPGLELYEQYF.

V and J are TRBV6-5 and TRBJ2-7; D is perhaps TRBD2 (6 bases). Germline CDR1 and CDR2: MNHEY and SVGAGI. The germline V and J ends were trimmed by 5 bases and 3 bases, with 14 bases remaining between them. CDR3 length: 14 amino acids. The CDR3 bases are TGTGCCAGCAGTCCCGGGGGAATAGGCTACGAGCAGTACTTC. Amino acids: CASSPGGIGYEQYF.

V usage is TRBV4-2 and J usage is TRBJ2-1; TRBD1 is a possible D gene (5 bases). Germline V lookup: CDR1 LGHNA, CDR2 YNFKEQ. This CDR3 is 16 amino acids long. The V end lost 3 bases, the J end lost 1 base, and 13 bases lay between the germline ends. The CDR3 here is CASSQPFGHSYNEQFF. The CDR3 region has the DNA TGTGCCAGCAGCCAGCCATTTGGACATTCCTACAATGAGCAGTTCTTC.

This chain connects TRBV11-2 to TRBJ1-5; D gene uncertain. Per germline, CDR1 SGHAT and CDR2 FQNNGV. The CDR3 is 15 residues long. The germline V and J ends were trimmed by 3 bases and 1 base, with 10 bases remaining between them. The CDR3 DNA is TGTGCCAGCAGCTTTAGTTCGGGAAGCAATCAGCCCCAGCATTTT. This encodes CASSFSSGSNQPQHF. Together with reference TRBV11-2 and TRBJ1-5, the CDR3 gives the full variable domain: EAGVAQSPRYKIIEKRQSVAFWCNPISGHATLYWYQQILGQGPKLLIQFQNNGVVDDSQLPKDRFSAERLKGVDSTLKIQPAKLEDSAVYLCASSFSSGSNQPQHFGDGTRLSIL.

The J gene is TRBJ2-2, the V gene TRBV4-2; 7 bases are a match to TRBD2. Germline assignment: CDR1 LGHNA and CDR2 YNFKEQ. The length of the CDR3 is 16 residues. V lost 4 bases, J lost 1 base, and 6 bases stayed unmatched. The CDR3 reads CASSRLGGGNTGELFF. DNA for the CDR3: TGTGCCAGCAGCCGCCTCGGCGGGGGGAACACCGGGGAGCTGTTTTTT.

The J gene is TRBJ1-1, the V gene TRBV2; no firm D call. Trimming took 6 bases from V and 4 from J, leaving 15 bases between them. CDR1 and CDR2 from the germline V gene are SNHLY and FYNNEI. This CDR3 has 14 amino acids. CDR3 residues: CASRPNKAATEAFF. Written as DNA, the CDR3 is TGTGCCAGCAGACCTAACAAAGCGGCCACTGAAGCTTTCTTT.

The gene calls are TRBV6-1 and TRBJ1-6; D remains ambiguous. The CDR3 runs 16 residues. V was clipped by 3 bases and J by 6 bases, with 15 bases between them. Germline values: CDR1 MNHNS, CDR2 SASEGT. DNA of the CDR3: TGTGCCAGCAGTGACAGAGGACGAGAGGGTAATTCACCCCTCCACTTT. Translation gives CASSDRGREGNSPLHF.

CDR3 coding DNA: TGCGCCAGCAGCGGCTACACAACCGGGACAACAGGCTACACCTTC. Encoded protein: CASSGYTTGTTGYTF. The rearrangement uses TRBV5-1 and TRBJ1-2, with D perhaps TRBD1 (6 bases). The germline V gene encodes CDR1 SGHRS and CDR2 YFSETQ. V gave up 4 bases and J gave up 8 bases, with 21 bases separating them. The CDR3 runs 15 residues. The whole variable domain, remainder taken from reference TRBV5-1 and TRBJ1-2, is KAGVTQTPRYLIKTRGQQVTLSCSPISGHRSVSWYQQTPGQGLQFLFEYFSETQRNKGNFPGRFSGRQFSNSRSEMNVSTLELGDSALYLCASSGYTTGTTGYTFGSGTRLTVV.

This clone was observed a handful of times. This chain links TRBV5-6 with TRBJ2-1, with D maybe TRBD1 (6 bases). This CDR3 has 13 amino acids. Germline CDR1 is SGHDT and CDR2 is YYEEEE. V lost 4 bases and J 6 bases, leaving 11 bases between the germline ends. CDR3 residues: CASSIIGGNEQFF. The DNA of the CDR3 is TGTGCCAGCAGCATAATAGGGGGCAATGAGCAGTTCTTC.